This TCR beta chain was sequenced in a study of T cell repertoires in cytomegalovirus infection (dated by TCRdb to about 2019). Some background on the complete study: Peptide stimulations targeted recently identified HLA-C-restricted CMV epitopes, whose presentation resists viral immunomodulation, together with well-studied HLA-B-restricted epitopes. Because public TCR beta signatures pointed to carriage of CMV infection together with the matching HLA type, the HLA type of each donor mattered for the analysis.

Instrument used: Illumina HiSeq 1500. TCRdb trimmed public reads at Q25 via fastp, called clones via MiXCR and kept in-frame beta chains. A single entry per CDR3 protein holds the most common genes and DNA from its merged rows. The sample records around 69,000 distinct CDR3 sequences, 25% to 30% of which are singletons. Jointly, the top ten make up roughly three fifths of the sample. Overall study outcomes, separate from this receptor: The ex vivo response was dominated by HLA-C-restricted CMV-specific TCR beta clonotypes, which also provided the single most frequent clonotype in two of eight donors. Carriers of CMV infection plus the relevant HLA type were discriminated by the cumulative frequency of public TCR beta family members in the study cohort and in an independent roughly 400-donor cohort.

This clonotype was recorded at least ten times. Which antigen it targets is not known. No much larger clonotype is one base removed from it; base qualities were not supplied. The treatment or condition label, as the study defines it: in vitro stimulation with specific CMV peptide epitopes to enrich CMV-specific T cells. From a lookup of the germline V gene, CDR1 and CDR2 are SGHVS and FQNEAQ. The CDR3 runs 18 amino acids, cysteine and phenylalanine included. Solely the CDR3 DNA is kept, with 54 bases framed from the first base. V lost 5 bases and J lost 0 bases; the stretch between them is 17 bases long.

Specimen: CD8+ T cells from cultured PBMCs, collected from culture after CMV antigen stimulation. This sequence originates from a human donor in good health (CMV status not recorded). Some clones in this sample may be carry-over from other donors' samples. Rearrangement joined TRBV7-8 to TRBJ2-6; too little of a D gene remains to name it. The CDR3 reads CASSTKEVGPSGANVLTF. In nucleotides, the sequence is TGTGCCAGCAGCACAAAAGAAGTTGGGCCCTCTGGGGCCAACGTCCTGACTTTC.